This T cell receptor (beta chain) derives from a study of blood T cell repertoires in COVID-19 (dated by TCRdb to the early 2020s). With regard to the full study: Samples from collaborators originated in the United States, Italy and Spain and spanned both the acute and convalescent phases of COVID-19. A de-identified subject ID, COVID-19 status, age in years and sex were almost always included in the sample metadata. The samples were drawn from the first 160 participants of the ongoing ImmuneRACE study and from over 950 subjects provided by 6 global collaborators. Where available, HLA class I and class II types were taken from metadata supplied by the sample provider and were not determined by assay-based typing. The dataset comprised deeply sampled blood TCRbeta repertoires from subjects exposed to, actively infected with, or recovered from COVID-19. The prospective study material was composed of cDNA or gDNA derived from T cells, B-cell-depleted T cells, or PBMCs. A freely available public database, intended as a resource for researchers studying the immune response to SARS-CoV-2, is where the repertoires were released. Results the study describes overall, beyond this receptor: The amount of clinical and demographic metadata varied by source and participant and was provided uncurated.

The CDR3 holds 14 amino acids from the cysteine to the phenylalanine. Only the CDR3 region is kept as DNA, spanning 42 bases read in frame from base 1. The germline V gene encodes CDR1 SEHNR and CDR2 FQNEAQ (reference sequence). V was cut back by 5 bases and J by 1 base, leaving a gap of 8 bases between them. Participants in the prospective study were enrolled through a virtual design, were aged about 18 to 89 years, and lived in about two dozen United States geographic areas. In the prospective study, participants were assigned to cohorts based on the clinical history participants reported in a screening survey and a study questionnaire. ImmuneRACE Cohort 3 recovered participants were defined by two consecutive negative NP/OP PCR tests, healthcare professional clearance, or symptom resolution. In the prospective study, mobile phlebotomists collected whole blood, serum and a nasopharyngeal or oropharyngeal swab from each participant. Participants in the prospective study had the option to provide additional blood draws and questionnaires over a roughly two-month period. Before DNA extraction, blood samples from the prospective study were shipped at room temperature or frozen.

The immunoSEQ Assay, a bias-controlled multiplex PCR, was used to amplify TCRbeta CDR3 regions from genomic DNA. The study's own analysis went as follows. The number of nucleated cells in each sample was estimated by amplification of reference gene primers within the assay. To quantify the absolute abundance of each unique TCRbeta CDR3 rearrangement, sequence reads were collapsed and filtered. For each sample, productive Simpson clonality was calculated as the square root of Simpson's diversity index across productive rearrangements. What TCRdb holds here is the immuneACCESS table cut down to in-frame rearrangements. Part of the clones is not present; checked against another copy, under half of the missing clones reflect an unresolved V gene, and the others are unexplained. V and J calls and clone size are given by that table; D and trimming were obtained from the DNA. The sample profile shows hundreds of thousands of clones; more than 75% of them were found once. Roughly 2.6% of the sample goes to the ten largest clones.

A remark on this clone: Its antigen remains undetermined. No base quality values were provided; no much bigger clone lies one nucleotide off.

In this chain, TRBV7-9 is recombined with TRBJ2-2; possibly the D gene is TRBD1, per 6 matching bases. The receptor's source is a man in his 60s who had recovered from COVID-19. Material: PBMCs or T cells enriched from blood (not recorded which). In nucleotides, the sequence is TGTGCCAGCAGCCAACAGGGGAACACCGGGGAGCTGTTTTTT. Translated, this gives CASSQQGNTGELFF.